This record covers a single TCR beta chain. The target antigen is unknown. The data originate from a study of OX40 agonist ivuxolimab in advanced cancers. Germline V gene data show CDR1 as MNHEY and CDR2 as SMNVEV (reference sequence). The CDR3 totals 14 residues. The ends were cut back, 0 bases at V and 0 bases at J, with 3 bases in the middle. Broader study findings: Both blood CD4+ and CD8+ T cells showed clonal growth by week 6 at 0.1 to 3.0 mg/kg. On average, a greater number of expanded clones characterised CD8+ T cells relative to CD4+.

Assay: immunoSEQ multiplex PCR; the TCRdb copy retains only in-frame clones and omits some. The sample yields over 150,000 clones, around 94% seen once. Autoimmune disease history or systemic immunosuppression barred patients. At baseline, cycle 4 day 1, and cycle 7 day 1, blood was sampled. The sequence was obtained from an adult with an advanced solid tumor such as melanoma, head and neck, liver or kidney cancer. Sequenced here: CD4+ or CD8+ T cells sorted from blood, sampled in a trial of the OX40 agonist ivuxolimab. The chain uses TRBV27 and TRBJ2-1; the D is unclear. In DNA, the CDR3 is TGTGCCAGCAGTTTATCACCCTCCTACAATGAGCAGTTCTTC. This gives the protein CASSLSPSYNEQFF.